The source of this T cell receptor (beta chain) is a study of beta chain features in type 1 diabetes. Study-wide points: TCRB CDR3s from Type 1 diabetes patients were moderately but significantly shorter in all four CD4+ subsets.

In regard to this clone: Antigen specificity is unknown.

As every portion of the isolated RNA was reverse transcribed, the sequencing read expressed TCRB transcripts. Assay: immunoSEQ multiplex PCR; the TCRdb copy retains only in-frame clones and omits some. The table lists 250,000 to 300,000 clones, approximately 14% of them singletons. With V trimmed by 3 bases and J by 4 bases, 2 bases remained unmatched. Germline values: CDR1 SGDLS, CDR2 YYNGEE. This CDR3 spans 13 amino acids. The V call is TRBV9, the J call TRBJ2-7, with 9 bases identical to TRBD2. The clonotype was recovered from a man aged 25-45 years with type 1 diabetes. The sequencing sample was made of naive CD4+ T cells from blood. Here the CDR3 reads CASSAAGGYEQYF. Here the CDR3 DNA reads TGTGCCAGCAGCGCAGCGGGAGGTTACGAGCAGTACTTC.